This is a list of T cell receptor beta chains from one sample in a study of OX40 agonist ivuxolimab in advanced cancers. Method: immunoSEQ multiplex PCR; TCRdb's copy keeps in-frame clones and lacks some. The sample includes about 44,000 clones, under 90% of them seen just once. Sequencing used CD4+ or CD8+ T cells sorted from blood, obtained in a trial of the OX40 agonist ivuxolimab. These receptors all come from an adult with an advanced solid tumor such as melanoma, head and neck, liver or kidney cancer. The CDR3 runs from the conserved cysteine through the conserved F or W. A D gene is named only where the DNA matches it firmly. The size field is filled for only some rows; it gives once, few, many or a size class.

j_gene | v_gene | abundance | d_gene | CDR3aa | CDR3nt
TRBJ1-1 | TRBV7-9 | few | . | CASSLSGMNTEAFF | TGTGCCAGCAGCTTATCAGGGATGAACACTGAAGCTTTCTTT
TRBJ1-5 | TRBV6-5 | . | . | CASSSLQGGNQPQHF | TGTGCCAGCAGTTCCCTACAGGGAGGAAATCAGCCCCAGCATTTT
TRBJ1-1 | TRBV30 | . | . | CAWNAGYTEAFF | TGTGCCTGGAACGCAGGGTACACTGAAGCTTTCTTT
TRBJ2-7 | TRBV18 | . | TRBD2 | CASSPTSSGSHEQYF | TGTGCCAGCTCACCAACATCTAGCGGGAGCCACGAGCAGTACTTC
TRBJ1-2 | TRBV27 | . | TRBD1 | CASSLVLGQGTYGYTF | TGTGCCAGCAGTCTCGTCCTTGGACAGGGTACCTATGGCTACACCTTC
TRBJ1-1 | TRBV10-3 | . | . | CAIRGLGNTEAFF | TGTGCCATCAGGGGTTTGGGGAACACTGAAGCTTTCTTT
TRBJ1-1 | TRBV4-3 | once | TRBD1 | CASSQDLDRGAEAFF | TGCGCCAGCAGCCAAGATCTGGACAGGGGAGCTGAAGCTTTCTTT
TRBJ2-3 | TRBV19 | . | TRBD2 | CASSNRGSGTTDTQYF | TGTGCCAGTAGTAACCGTGGGAGCGGGACTACAGATACGCAGTATTTT
TRBJ2-1 | TRBV7-8 | . | . | CASRPSRPGSSYNEQFF | TGTGCCAGCAGACCTTCGAGACCCGGCTCCTCCTACAATGAGCAGTTCTTC
TRBJ1-1 | TRBV6-1 | . | . | CASSEGYTEAFF | TGTGCCAGCAGTGAGGGGTACACTGAAGCTTTCTTT
TRBJ2-7 | TRBV19 | . | TRBD1 | CASSMVGTGWNEQYF | TGTGCCAGTAGTATGGTGGGGACAGGGTGGAACGAGCAGTACTTC
TRBJ1-2 | TRBV6-5 | . | . | CASSYLAEYGYTF | TGTGCCAGCAGTTACCTGGCTGAGTATGGCTACACCTTC
TRBJ2-3 | TRBV7-7 | . | TRBD2 | CASSPGLAGGPSTDTQYF | TGTGCCAGCAGCCCAGGACTAGCGGGAGGGCCTAGCACAGATACGCAGTATTTT
TRBJ1-5 | TRBV20-1 | few | . | CSAGQPQHF | TGCAGTGCGGGTCAGCCCCAGCATTTT
TRBJ2-1 | TRBV29-1 | . | TRBD1 | CSVEGTGVTYNEQFF | TGCAGCGTTGAAGGGACAGGGGTGACCTACAATGAGCAGTTCTTC
TRBJ2-1 | TRBV10-3 | few | TRBD2 | CAISDPRAGVYNEQFF | TGTGCCATCAGTGACCCTCGGGCGGGAGTTTACAATGAGCAGTTCTTC
TRBJ1-1 | TRBV19 | . | . | CASSGQLNTEAFF | TGTGCCAGTTCCGGCCAGCTGAACACTGAAGCTTTCTTT
TRBJ1-1 | TRBV18 | . | . | CASSDGQFPGNTEAFF | TGTGCCAGCTCAGACGGACAGTTCCCAGGGAACACTGAAGCTTTCTTT
TRBJ2-7 | TRBV7-9 | . | TRBD1 | CASSSWTGGLYEQYF | TGTGCCAGCAGCTCCTGGACAGGGGGCCTATACGAGCAGTACTTC
TRBJ1-5 | TRBV6-1 | . | . | CASSEGGMQPQHF | TGTGCCAGCAGTGAAGGAGGAATGCAGCCCCAGCATTTT
TRBJ2-3 | TRBV9 | . | . | CASSVGGEITDTQYF | TGTGCCAGCAGCGTAGGGGGGGAAATCACAGATACGCAGTATTTT
TRBJ2-1 | TRBV27 | . | TRBD2 | CASSLRTSGYNEQFF | TGTGCCAGCAGTTTGAGGACTAGCGGGTACAATGAGCAGTTCTTC
TRBJ1-1 | TRBV30 | few | . | CAWTVQAGTKAFF | TGTGCCTGGACCGTACAGGCGGGCACGAAGGCTTTCTTT
TRBJ1-2 | TRBV6-1 | . | . | CASSEGRTYNYGYTF | TGTGCCAGCAGTGAAGGGCGGACCTATAACTATGGCTACACCTTC
TRBJ1-2 | TRBV6-5 | . | . | CAVQSGIDGYTF | TGTGCCGTTCAGTCGGGGATAGATGGCTACACCTTC